This T cell receptor beta chain was recovered during a study of blood T cells in healthy people across ages. The CDR3 contains 14 residues. Germline V gives CDR1 MGHRA, CDR2 YSYEKL. V lost 0 bases, J lost 6 bases, and 11 bases lay in between. The second PCR ran about 6 to 12 cycles with a sample-barcoded 5' primer and J-beta primers. Each of the cDNA molecules was tagged by a template-switch adaptor with 12 random nucleotides. Every individual sample yielded 2.5 million or more paired-end reads (each containing CDR3). TCRdb analysed the 5' RACE reads with MiXCR anew, one entry per CDR3 protein. There are 1.6 million or so distinct CDR3 sequences in the sample; roughly 30% occur only once, and approximately 11% lies in the top ten.

The TCR was taken from a woman aged 30 to 39 in good health. The sequencing sample was made of blood. The V call is TRBV4-1, the J call TRBJ1-1; D remains ambiguous. CDR3 nucleotides: TGCGCCAGCAGCCAAGAGTGGAACGGGCCTGAAGCTTTCTTT. It is translated as CASSQEWNGPEAFF.